These T cell receptor beta chains were read from a single sample in a study of blood T cell repertoires in COVID-19. The table came from immunoSEQ multiplex PCR; TCRdb's copy has only in-frame clones and leaves some out. Altogether about 200,000 clones are present, about nine tenths being singletons, with the ten largest covering around 1.6%. Input material: peripheral blood. These receptors all stem from a man aged 18 to 29 with active or convalescent COVID-19. Both conserved end residues are part of each CDR3. D genes are given only for firm matches. A row's size may be missing; if present it is once, few, many or a size class.

j_gene	abundance	d_gene	v_gene	CDR3aa	CDR3nt
TRBJ1-1	few	TRBD1	TRBV7-9	CASSKRQGANTEAFF	TGTGCCAGCAGCAAGCGACAGGGGGCGAACACTGAAGCTTTCTTT
TRBJ2-3	-	TRBD2	TRBV28	CASSPGTSTDTQYF	TGTGCCAGCAGTCCCGGGACTAGTACCGATACGCAGTATTTT
TRBJ2-1	-	TRBD1	TRBV6-6	CASSYGRDRGADEQFF	TGTGCCAGCAGTTACGGGAGGGACAGGGGTGCCGATGAGCAGTTCTTC
TRBJ2-7	few	-	TRBV11-2	CASSLSQTYEQYF	TGTGCCAGCAGCTTATCACAAACCTACGAGCAGTACTTC
TRBJ2-7	-	-	TRBV28	CASTKRWEFNEQYF	TGTGCCAGCACCAAACGGTGGGAGTTCAACGAGCAGTACTTC
TRBJ1-2	-	TRBD1	TRBV19	CASSRDREEGYTF	TGTGCCAGTAGTAGGGACAGGGAGGAGGGCTACACCTTC
TRBJ2-5	-	TRBD2	TRBV5-1	CASSSTSGTETQYF	TGCGCCAGCAGCTCGACTAGCGGGACAGAGACCCAGTACTTC
TRBJ2-1	once	TRBD2	TRBV30	CAWSVPGGRFNEQFF	TGTGCCTGGAGTGTACCGGGCGGGAGGTTCAATGAGCAGTTCTTC
TRBJ1-5	-	TRBD1	TRBV10-1	CASSERTGAQPQHF	TGCGCCAGCAGTGAGCGGACAGGGGCTCAGCCCCAGCATTTT
TRBJ1-2	-	TRBD1	TRBV30	CAWQRTGEGYTF	TGTGCCTGGCAGAGGACAGGGGAAGGCTACACCTTC
TRBJ1-5	-	-	TRBV5-5	CASSLYQNNQPQHF	TGTGCCAGCAGCTTGTATCAGAACAATCAGCCCCAGCATTTT
TRBJ2-7	-	TRBD2	TRBV11-3	CASSSGGGEEQYF	TGTGCCAGCAGCTCGGGGGGGGGCGAGGAGCAGTACTTC
TRBJ1-3	-	-	TRBV19	CASSMQAREGNTIYF	TGTGCCAGTAGTATGCAAGCTCGTGAGGGAAACACCATATATTTT
TRBJ2-1	-	TRBD1	TRBV28	CASKGDRNNEQFF	TGTGCCAGCAAAGGGGACAGAAACAATGAGCAGTTCTTC
TRBJ2-1	-	TRBD2	TRBV30	CAWDRDYTDEQFF	TGTGCCTGGGACCGGGACTACACCGATGAGCAGTTCTTC
TRBJ2-1	-	TRBD1	TRBV5-1	CASSEKSGQPNNEQFF	TGCGCCAGCAGCGAAAAATCGGGACAGCCCAACAATGAGCAGTTCTTC
TRBJ1-1	-	TRBD1	TRBV6-5	CASSRQGLEGTEAFF	TGTGCCAGCAGTCGACAGGGGTTGGAGGGCACTGAAGCTTTCTTT
TRBJ2-2	-	-	TRBV28	CASSYGQGSIAGELFF	TGTGCCAGCAGTTATGGCCAGGGGAGTATTGCCGGGGAGCTGTTTTTT
TRBJ2-1	once	TRBD2	TRBV7-9	CASSRTSGPGNEQFF	TGTGCCAGCAGCCGGACTAGCGGGCCAGGCAATGAGCAGTTCTTC
TRBJ1-2	-	TRBD1	TRBV7-8	CASSPDRAGYTF	TGTGCCAGCAGCCCAGACAGGGCTGGCTACACCTTC
TRBJ1-6	-	-	TRBV4-1	CASSQEGWQGSISPLHF	TGCGCCAGCAGCCAAGAAGGATGGCAGGGGTCTATCTCACCCCTCCACTTT
TRBJ2-6	once	TRBD1	TRBV6-1	CASSEPDRGHQHQSGANVLTF	TGTGCCAGCAGTGAACCCGACAGGGGGCATCAGCATCAGTCTGGGGCCAACGTCCTGACTTTC
TRBJ2-7	-	TRBD1	TRBV4-1	CASSQVYGTGIYEQYF	TGCGCCAGCAGCCAAGTTTATGGGACAGGAATCTACGAGCAGTACTTC
TRBJ2-1	-	TRBD1	TRBV5-8	CASSLDGTGRGEQFF	TGTGCCAGCAGCTTGGATGGGACAGGAAGGGGTGAGCAGTTCTTC
TRBJ1-5	-	TRBD1	TRBV6-6	CASSETGTHQPQHF	TGTGCCAGCAGCGAGACAGGGACACATCAGCCCCAGCATTTT
TRBJ2-3	-	TRBD2	TRBV18	CASSISGGTDTQYF	TGTGCCAGCTCAATCAGCGGGGGCACAGATACGCAGTATTTT
TRBJ2-1	-	TRBD2	TRBV4-3	CASSQESGRALGEQFF	TGCGCCAGCAGCCAAGAGAGCGGGAGGGCCCTCGGGGAGCAGTTCTTC
TRBJ1-2	-	-	TRBV7-3	CASSLSPGSNYGYTF	TGTGCCAGCAGCTTATCTCCGGGAAGTAACTATGGCTACACCTTC